The T cell receptor (beta chain) under discussion was sequenced for a study of T-cell memory formation after mild COVID-19. Study-level points and caveats: There were some responding clones in pre-infection memory, which suggested that cross-reactive memory had joined. Confirmation was lacking for SARS-CoV-2 specificity of second-wave clones that peaked on day 37. CD4+ contracting clones were mainly CM and EM; CD8+ ones, EMRA.

The table lists this clonotype with a count of one. Its specificity is not known. In TCRdb, the 5' RACE reads were re-called with MiXCR into one record per CDR3 protein. The sample lists approximately 340,000 distinct CDR3 sequences, 10% to 15% occurring once. The CDR3 has 13 residues. Unmatched junction bases numbered 5, after V lost 6 bases and J lost 4 bases. Per the germline V gene, CDR1 is MNHNS and CDR2 is SASEGT. This TCR was recovered from a man aged 18 to 30 who had mild COVID-19 (a few samples of this study predate the infection). Cell type and time point are not known. This chain links TRBV6-1 with TRBJ2-5; 7 bases map to TRBD1. Sequenced sample: PBMCs or a T cell subset sorted from them (not recorded which). The CDR3 reads CASRGQIVETQYF. The CDR3 DNA is TGTGCCAGCAGGGGACAGATAGTAGAGACCCAGTACTTC.